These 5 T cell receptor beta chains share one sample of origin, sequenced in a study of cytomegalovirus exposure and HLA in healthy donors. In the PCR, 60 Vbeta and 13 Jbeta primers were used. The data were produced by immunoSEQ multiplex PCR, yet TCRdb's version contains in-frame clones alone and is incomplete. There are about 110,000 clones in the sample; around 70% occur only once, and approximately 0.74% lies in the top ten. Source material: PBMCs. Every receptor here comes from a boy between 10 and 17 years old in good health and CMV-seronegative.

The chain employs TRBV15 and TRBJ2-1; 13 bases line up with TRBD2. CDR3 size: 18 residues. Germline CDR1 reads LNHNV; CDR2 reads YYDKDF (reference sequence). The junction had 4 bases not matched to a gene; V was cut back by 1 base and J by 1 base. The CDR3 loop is CATSRVTSGGGSYNEQFF. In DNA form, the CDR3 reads TGTGCCACCAGCAGAGTAACTAGCGGGGGGGGTTCCTACAATGAGCAGTTCTTC.

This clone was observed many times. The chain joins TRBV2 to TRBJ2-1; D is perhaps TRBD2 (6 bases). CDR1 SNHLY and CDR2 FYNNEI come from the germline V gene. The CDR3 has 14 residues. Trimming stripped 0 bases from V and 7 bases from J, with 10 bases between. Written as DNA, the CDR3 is TGTGCCAGCAGTGAAGCGGCTGGGAGGAATGAGCAGTTCTTC. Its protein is CASSEAAGRNEQFF.

CDR3 nucleotide sequence: TGCGCCAGCAGCCAAACCGGGACAGTAAATTCACCCCTCCACTTT. Amino acid sequence: CASSQTGTVNSPLHF. This chain connects TRBV4-1 to TRBJ1-6; 7 nucleotides align to TRBD1. Germline CDR1 reads MGHRA; CDR2 reads YSYEKL. The CDR3 has 15 residues. Trimming cost V 2 bases and J 7 bases; bases outside gene matches: 5.

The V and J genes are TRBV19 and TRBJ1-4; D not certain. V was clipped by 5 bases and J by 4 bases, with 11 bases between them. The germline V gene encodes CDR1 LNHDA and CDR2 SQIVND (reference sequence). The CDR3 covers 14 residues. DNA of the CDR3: TGTGCCAGTAGTCGCCGCGGTATTAATGAAAAACTGTTTTTT. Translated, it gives CASSRRGINEKLFF.

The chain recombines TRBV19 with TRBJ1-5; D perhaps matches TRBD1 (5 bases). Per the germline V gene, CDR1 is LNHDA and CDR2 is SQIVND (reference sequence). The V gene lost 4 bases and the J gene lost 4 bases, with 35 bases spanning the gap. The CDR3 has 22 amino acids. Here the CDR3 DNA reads TGTGCCAGTAGTAAAAGGAGGGATAGGTCAATAAGTTTTGGATGGGGGAATCAGCCCCAGCATTTT. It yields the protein CASSKRRDRSISFGWGNQPQHF.